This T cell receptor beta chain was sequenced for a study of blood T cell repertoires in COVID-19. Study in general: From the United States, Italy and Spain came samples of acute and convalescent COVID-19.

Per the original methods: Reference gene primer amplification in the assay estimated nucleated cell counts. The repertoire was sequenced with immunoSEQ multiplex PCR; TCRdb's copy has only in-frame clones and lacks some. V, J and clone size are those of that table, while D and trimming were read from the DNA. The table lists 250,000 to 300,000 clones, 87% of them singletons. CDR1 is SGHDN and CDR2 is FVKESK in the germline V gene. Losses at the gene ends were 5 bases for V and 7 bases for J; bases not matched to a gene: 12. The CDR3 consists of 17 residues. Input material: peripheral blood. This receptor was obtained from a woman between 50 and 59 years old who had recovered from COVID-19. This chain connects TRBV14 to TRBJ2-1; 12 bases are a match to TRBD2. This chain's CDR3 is CASSLRRTSGMRNEQFF. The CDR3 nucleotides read TGTGCCAGCAGCTTAAGACGGACTAGCGGGATGAGGAATGAGCAGTTCTTC.